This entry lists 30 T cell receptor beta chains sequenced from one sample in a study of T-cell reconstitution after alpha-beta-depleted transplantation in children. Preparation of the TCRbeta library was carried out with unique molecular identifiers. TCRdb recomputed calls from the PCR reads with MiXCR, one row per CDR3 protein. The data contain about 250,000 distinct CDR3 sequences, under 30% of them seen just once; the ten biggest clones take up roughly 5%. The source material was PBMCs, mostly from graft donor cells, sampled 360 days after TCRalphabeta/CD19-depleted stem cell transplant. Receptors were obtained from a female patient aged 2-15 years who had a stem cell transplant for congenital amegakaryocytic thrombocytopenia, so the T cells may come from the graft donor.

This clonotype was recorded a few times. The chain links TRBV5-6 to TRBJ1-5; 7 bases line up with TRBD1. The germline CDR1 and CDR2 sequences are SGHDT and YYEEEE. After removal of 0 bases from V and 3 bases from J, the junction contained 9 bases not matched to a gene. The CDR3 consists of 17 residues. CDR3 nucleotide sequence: TGTGCCAGCAGCTTGGGAAGTACAGGGGACTTCAATCAGCCCCAGCATTTT. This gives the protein CASSLGSTGDFNQPQHF.

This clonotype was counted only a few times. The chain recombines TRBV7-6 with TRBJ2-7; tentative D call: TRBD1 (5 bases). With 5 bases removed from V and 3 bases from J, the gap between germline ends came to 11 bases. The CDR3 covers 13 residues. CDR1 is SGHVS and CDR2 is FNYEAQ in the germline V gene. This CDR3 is CASSQGEDYEQYF. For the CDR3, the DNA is TGTGCCAGCAGCCAAGGGGAAGACTACGAGCAGTACTTC.

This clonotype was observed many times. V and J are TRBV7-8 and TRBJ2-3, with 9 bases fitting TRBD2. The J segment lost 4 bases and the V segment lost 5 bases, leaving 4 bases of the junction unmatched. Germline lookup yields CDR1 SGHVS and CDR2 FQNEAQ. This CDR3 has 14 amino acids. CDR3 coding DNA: TGTGCCAGCAGCCCTGGCGGGGGGGCAGATACGCAGTATTTT. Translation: CASSPGGGADTQYF.

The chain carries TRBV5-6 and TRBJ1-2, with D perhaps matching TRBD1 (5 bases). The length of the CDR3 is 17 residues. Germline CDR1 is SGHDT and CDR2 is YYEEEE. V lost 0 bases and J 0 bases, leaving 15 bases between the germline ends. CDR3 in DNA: TGTGCCAGCAGCTTGGCCGGCTTGTACAGGCCTAACTATGGCTACACCTTC. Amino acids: CASSLAGLYRPNYGYTF.

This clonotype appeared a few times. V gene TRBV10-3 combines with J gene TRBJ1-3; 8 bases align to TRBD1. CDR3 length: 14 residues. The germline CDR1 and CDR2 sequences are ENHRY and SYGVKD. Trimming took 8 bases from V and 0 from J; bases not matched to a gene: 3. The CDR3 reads CAIGQGASGNTIYF. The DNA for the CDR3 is TGTGCCATCGGACAGGGTGCCTCTGGAAACACCATATATTTT.

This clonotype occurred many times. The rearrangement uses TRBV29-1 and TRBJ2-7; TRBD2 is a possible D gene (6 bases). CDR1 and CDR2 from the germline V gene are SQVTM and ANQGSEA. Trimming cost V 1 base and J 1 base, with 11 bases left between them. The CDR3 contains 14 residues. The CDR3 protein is CSVEGEATSYEQYF. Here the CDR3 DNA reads TGCAGCGTTGAAGGGGAGGCTACATCCTACGAGCAGTACTTC.

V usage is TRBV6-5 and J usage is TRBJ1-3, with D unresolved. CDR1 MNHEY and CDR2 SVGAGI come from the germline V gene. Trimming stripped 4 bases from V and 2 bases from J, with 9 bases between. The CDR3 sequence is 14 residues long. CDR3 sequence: CASSFDETGNTIYF. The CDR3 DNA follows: TGTGCCAGCAGTTTCGACGAGACTGGAAACACCATATATTTT.

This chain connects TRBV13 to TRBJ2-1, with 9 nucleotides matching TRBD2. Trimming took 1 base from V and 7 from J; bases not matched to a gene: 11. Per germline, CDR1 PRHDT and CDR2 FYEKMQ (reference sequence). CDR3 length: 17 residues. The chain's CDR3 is CASSLELRRGGGNEQFF. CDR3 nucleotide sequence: TGTGCCAGCAGCTTAGAACTGCGGCGGGGGGGCGGGAATGAGCAGTTCTTC.

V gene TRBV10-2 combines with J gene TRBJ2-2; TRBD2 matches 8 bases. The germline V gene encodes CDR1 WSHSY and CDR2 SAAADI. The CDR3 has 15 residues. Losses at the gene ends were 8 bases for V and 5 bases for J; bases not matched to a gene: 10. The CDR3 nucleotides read TGCGCCAGCGGTTATGCGGGAGGCGGGACCGGGGAGCTGTTTTTT. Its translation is CASGYAGGGTGELFF.

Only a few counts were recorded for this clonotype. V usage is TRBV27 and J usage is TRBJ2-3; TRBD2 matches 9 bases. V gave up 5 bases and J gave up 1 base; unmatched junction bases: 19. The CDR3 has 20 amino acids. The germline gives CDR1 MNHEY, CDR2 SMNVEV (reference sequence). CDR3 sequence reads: CASSATRVAGGPARTDTQYF. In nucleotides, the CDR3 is TGTGCCAGCAGTGCGACCCGGGTGGCGGGAGGGCCAGCCCGCACAGATACGCAGTATTTT.

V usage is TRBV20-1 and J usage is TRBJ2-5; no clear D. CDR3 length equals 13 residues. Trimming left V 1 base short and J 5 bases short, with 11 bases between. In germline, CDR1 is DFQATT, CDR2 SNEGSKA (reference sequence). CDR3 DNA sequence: TGCAGTGCTAGAGGGCGTAGTTGGGAGACCCAGTACTTC. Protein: CSARGRSWETQYF.

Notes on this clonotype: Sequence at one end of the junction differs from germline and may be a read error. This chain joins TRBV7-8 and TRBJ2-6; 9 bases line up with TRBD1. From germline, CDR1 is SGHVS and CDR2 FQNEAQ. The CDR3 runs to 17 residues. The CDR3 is CAGSFHRGLTGANVLTF. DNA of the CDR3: TGTGCCGGCAGCTTTCACAGGGGGCTCACTGGGGCCAACGTCCTGACTTTC.

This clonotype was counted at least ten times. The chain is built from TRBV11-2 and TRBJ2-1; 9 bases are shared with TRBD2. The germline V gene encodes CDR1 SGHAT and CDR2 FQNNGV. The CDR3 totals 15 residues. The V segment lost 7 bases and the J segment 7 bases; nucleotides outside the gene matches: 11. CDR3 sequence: CASTPGGGALNEQFF. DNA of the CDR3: TGTGCCAGCACCCCCGGCGGGGGGGCTCTGAATGAGCAGTTCTTC.

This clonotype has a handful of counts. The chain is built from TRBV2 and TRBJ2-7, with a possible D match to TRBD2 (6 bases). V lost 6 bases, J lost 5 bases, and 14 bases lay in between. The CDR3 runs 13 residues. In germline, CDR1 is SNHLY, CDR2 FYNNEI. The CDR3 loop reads CASRAVSGDEQYF. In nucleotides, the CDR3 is TGTGCCAGCAGAGCGGTCTCGGGGGACGAGCAGTACTTC. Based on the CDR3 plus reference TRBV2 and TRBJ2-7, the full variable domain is EPEVTQTPSHQVTQMGQEVILRCVPISNHLYFYWYRQILGQKVEFLVSFYNNEISEKSEIFDDQFSVERPDGSNFTLKIRSTKLEDSAMYFCASRAVSGDEQYFGPGTRLTVT.

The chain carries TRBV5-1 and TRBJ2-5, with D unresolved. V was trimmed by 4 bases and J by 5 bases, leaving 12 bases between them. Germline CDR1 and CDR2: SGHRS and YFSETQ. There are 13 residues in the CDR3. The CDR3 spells CASSPLQPETQYF. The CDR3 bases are TGCGCCAGCAGCCCGCTCCAGCCGGAGACCCAGTACTTC.

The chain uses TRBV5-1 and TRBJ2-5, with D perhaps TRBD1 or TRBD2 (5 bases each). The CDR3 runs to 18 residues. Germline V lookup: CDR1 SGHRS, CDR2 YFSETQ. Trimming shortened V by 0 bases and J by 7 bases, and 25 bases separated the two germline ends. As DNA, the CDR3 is TGCGCCAGCAGCTTGGAGGGGAGCCAGCTCATCCTGTCGGGGACCCAGTACTTC. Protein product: CASSLEGSQLILSGTQYF.

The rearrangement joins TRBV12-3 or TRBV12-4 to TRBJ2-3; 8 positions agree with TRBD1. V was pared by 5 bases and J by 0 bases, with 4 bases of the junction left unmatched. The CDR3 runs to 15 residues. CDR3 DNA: TGTGCCAGCAGTCGACAGGGGCCGAGCACAGATACGCAGTATTTT. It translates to CASSRQGPSTDTQYF.

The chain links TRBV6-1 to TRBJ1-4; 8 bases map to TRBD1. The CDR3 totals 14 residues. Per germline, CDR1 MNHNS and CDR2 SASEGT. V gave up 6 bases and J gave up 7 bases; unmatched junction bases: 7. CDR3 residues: CASRPDRVGEKLFF. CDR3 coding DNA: TGTGCCAGCAGACCGGACAGGGTCGGTGAAAAACTGTTTTTT.

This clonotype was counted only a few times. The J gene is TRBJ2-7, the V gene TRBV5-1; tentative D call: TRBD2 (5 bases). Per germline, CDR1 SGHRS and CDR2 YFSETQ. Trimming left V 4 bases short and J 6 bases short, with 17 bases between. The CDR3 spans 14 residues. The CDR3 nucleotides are TGCGCCAGCAGCCCTACGGGGAGTTCTTTCGAGCAGTACTTC. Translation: CASSPTGSSFEQYF. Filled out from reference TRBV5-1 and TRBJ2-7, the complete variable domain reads KAGVTQTPRYLIKTRGQQVTLSCSPISGHRSVSWYQQTPGQGLQFLFEYFSETQRNKGNFPGRFSGRQFSNSRSEMNVSTLELGDSALYLCASSPTGSSFEQYFGPGTRLTVT.

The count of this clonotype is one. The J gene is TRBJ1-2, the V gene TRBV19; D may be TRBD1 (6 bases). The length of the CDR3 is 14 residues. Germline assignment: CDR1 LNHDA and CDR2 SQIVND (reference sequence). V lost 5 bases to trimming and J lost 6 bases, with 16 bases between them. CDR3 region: CASSETGAINGYTF. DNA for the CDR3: TGTGCCAGTAGTGAGACGGGGGCGATTAATGGCTACACCTTC.

The CDR3 sequence is CSVLRFYGYTF. As DNA, the CDR3 is TGCAGCGTTTTGAGATTCTATGGCTACACCTTC. The gene calls are TRBV29-1 and TRBJ1-2; no reliable D call. The V end lost 5 bases, the J end lost 4 bases, and 8 bases lay between the germline ends. This CDR3 comprises 11 residues. CDR1 and CDR2 (germline): SQVTM, ANQGSEA.

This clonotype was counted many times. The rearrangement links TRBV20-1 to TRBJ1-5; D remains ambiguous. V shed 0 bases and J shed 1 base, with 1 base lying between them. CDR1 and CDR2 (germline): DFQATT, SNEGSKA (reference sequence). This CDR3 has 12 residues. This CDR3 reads CSARDSNQPQHF. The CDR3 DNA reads TGCAGTGCTAGAGACAGCAATCAGCCCCAGCATTTT.

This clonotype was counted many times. The CDR3 is CASRKGQGINNQPQHF. CDR3 sequence (DNA): TGTGCCAGCAGAAAGGGACAGGGTATTAACAATCAGCCCCAGCATTTT. V is TRBV12-3 or TRBV12-4 and J is TRBJ1-5; 9 bases are a match to TRBD1. This CDR3 region has 16 residues. Trimming at V came to 6 bases and at J to 3 bases, leaving 9 bases not matched to a gene.

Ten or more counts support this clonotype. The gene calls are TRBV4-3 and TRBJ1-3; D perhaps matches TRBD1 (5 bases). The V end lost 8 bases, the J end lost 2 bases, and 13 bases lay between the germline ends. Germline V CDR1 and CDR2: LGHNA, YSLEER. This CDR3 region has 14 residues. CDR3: CASSPGLTGNTIYF. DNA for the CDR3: TGCGCCAGCTCCCCAGGGTTAACTGGAAACACCATATATTTT.

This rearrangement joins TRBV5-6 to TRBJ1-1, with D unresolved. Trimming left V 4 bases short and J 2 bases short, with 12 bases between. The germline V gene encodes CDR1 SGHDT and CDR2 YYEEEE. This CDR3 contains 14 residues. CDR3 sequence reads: CASSIITHNTEAFF. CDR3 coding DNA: TGTGCCAGCAGCATCATCACCCATAACACTGAAGCTTTCTTT.

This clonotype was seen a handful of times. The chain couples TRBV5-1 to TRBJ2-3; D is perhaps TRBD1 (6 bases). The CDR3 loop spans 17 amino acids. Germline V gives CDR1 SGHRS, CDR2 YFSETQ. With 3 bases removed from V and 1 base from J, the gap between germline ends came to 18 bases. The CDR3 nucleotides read TGCGCCAGCAGCTACCGAAAGAACCCAGGGGGCACAGATACGCAGTATTTT. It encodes CASSYRKNPGGTDTQYF.

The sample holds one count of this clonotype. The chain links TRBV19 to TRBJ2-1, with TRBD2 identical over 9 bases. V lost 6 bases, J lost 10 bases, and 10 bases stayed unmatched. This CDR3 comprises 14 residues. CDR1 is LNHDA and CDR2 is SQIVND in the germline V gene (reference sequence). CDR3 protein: CASRSSGRIGEQFF. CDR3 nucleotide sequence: TGTGCCAGTAGGAGTAGCGGGAGAATAGGAGAGCAGTTCTTC.

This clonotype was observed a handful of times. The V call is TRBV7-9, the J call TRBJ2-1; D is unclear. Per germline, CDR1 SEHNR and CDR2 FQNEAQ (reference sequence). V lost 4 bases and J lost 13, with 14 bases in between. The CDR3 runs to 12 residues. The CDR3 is CASSSAKRGQFF. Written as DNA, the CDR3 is TGTGCCAGCAGCTCGGCCAAACGCGGTCAGTTCTTC.

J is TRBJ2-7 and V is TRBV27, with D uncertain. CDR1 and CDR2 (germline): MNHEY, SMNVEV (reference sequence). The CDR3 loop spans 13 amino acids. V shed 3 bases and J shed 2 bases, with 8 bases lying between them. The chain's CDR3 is CASSFGKTYEQYF. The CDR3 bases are TGTGCCAGCAGTTTCGGCAAAACCTACGAGCAGTACTTC.

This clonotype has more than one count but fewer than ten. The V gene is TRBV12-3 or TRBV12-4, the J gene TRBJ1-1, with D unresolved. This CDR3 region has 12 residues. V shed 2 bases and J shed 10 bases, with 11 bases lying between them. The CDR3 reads CASSLSRRPAFF. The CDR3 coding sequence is TGTGCCAGCAGTTTATCCCGGCGGCCAGCTTTCTTT.